The sample holds one count of the clone carrying this T cell receptor (beta chain). Its target is not known. TCR alpha and beta CDR3s were amplified from mRNA by semiquantitative ARM-PCR. Exponential amplification used communal superprimers after tagged nested gene-specific primers in ARM-PCR. Nested primers were removed by exonuclease before the second PCR round. TCRdb recomputed calls from the multiplex PCR reads with MiXCR, one row per CDR3 protein. The sample contains roughly 7,400 distinct CDR3 sequences, around 70% of which appear only once. The CDR3 length is 15 residues. The ends were cut back, 4 bases at V and 5 bases at J, with 17 bases in the middle. From pooled CD4+ and CD8+ T cells, anti-CD45RA microbeads isolated naive plus transitional cells. T cell subsets were isolated with antibody-coated magnetic beads. The source of the sample is a study of relationships among human T cell subsets.

Regarding the study as a whole: The seven subsets showed no significant differences in gene usage or CDR3 length. Bead sorting may have left some CD4+CD8+ double-positive cells.

V is TRBV12-3 or TRBV12-4 and J is TRBJ2-5, with TRBD2 as a possible D gene (6 bases). This receptor was taken from a middle-aged man in good health. Sequenced material: naive and transitional (CD45RA+) T cells sorted from blood. The CDR3 protein is CASSYGTPHQETQYF. CDR3 in DNA: TGTGCCAGCAGTTACGGGACTCCCCATCAGGAGACCCAGTACTTC.